This TCR beta chain was obtained from a study of blood T cells in healthy people across ages. Study-level results: Naive T cell percentage by flow cytometry tracked strongly with beta diversity.

This clonotype was seen a handful of times. No antigen is known for it. The use of a sample-barcoded 5' primer and a J-beta primer mix characterized a second PCR of roughly 7 to 11 cycles. TCRdb redid the calling of the 5' RACE reads with MiXCR, one entry per CDR3 protein. The sample lists approximately 580,000 distinct CDR3 sequences, less than 25% seen once, with just under 9% in the top ten. V shed 6 bases and J 0 bases; nucleotides not matched to a gene: 2. The germline gives CDR1 MDHEN, CDR2 SYDVKM. This CDR3 comprises 15 residues. The data also belong to a second study, concerning T cells of mothers and their children. That publication notes: The donors comprised six children and their three healthy Caucasian mothers. Slightly higher, non-significant overlap characterized related mother-child pairs relative to unrelated pairs.

The sequence was collected from a boy aged 5 to 17 in good health. The chain links TRBV28 to TRBJ2-2; the match to TRBD2 covers 9 bases. The specimen was blood. The CDR3: CASSAGGPNTGELFF. In DNA, the CDR3 is TGTGCCAGCAGCGCGGGAGGGCCGAACACCGGGGAGCTGTTTTTT.